This T cell receptor beta chain was sequenced in a study of OX40 agonist ivuxolimab in advanced cancers. Sequencing was performed with immunoSEQ multiplex PCR; in TCRdb, only in-frame clones are kept and a portion is missing. The sample includes 50,000 or so clones, around 85% of them seen just once. This TCR came from an adult with an advanced solid tumor such as melanoma, head and neck, liver or kidney cancer. Source: CD4+ or CD8+ T cells sorted from blood, taken in a trial of the OX40 agonist ivuxolimab.

The CDR3 reads CASSFRGQGIYEQYF. The CDR3 DNA reads as TGTGCCAGCAGTTTCAGGGGACAGGGGATATACGAGCAGTACTTC. V is TRBV28 and J is TRBJ2-7, with 10 bases matching TRBD1. This CDR3 has 15 amino acids. Germline V gives CDR1 MDHEN, CDR2 SYDVKM. Trimming took 3 bases from V and 4 from J; bases not matched to a gene: 6.